One and the same sample provided the 24 T cell receptor beta chains below, sequenced in a study of blood T cell repertoires in COVID-19. Some clones are missing from TCRdb's copy, which holds only in-frame ones; the method was immunoSEQ multiplex PCR. Among 250,000 to 300,000 clones, nearly 90% were seen once, and the ten largest hold more than 1.5%. The sequenced sample consisted of PBMCs or T cells enriched from blood (not recorded which). Receptor source: a woman in her sixties or seventies who had recovered from COVID-19.

Only a few counts were recorded for this clone. The V gene is TRBV2, the J gene TRBJ1-1, with a tentative D call TRBD1 (5 bases). The CDR3 contains 14 residues. Germline CDR1 and CDR2: SNHLY and FYNNEI. The V end was cut by 8 bases, the J end by 0 bases, with 13 bases between. Here the CDR3 reads CASLRQPLNTEAFF. The CDR3 DNA is TGTGCCAGCCTTAGACAGCCCCTGAACACTGAAGCTTTCTTT.

The chain couples TRBV7-2 to TRBJ2-1, with D perhaps matching TRBD2 (5 bases). The V and J ends lost 3 bases and 9 bases respectively, with 9 bases between them. CDR1 and CDR2 from the germline V gene are SGHTA and FQGNSA. The CDR3 contains 12 residues. The CDR3, as DNA: TGTGCCAGCAGCTTTAGGGAGACTGAGCAGTTCTTC. Amino acids: CASSFRETEQFF.

The chain has TRBV23-1 and TRBJ1-3, with D possibly being TRBD1 (6 bases). TRBV23-1 is flagged as an ORF with uncertain function. V was trimmed by 4 bases and J by 3 bases, leaving 10 bases between them. The CDR3 has 14 residues. The CDR3 DNA is TGCGCCAGCAGTCGCTCGGACAGTGGAAACACCATATATTTT. Its translation: CASSRSDSGNTIYF.

The V call is TRBV10-3, the J call TRBJ2-1; TRBD1 matches at 10 bases. The CDR3 is 14 amino acids. Trimming took 6 bases from V and 4 from J; bases not matched to a gene: 3. Per germline, CDR1 ENHRY and CDR2 SYGVKD. CDR3 sequence (DNA): TGTGCCATCAGGACAGGGGGCGTTTACAATGAGCAGTTCTTC. Translating it yields CAIRTGGVYNEQFF.

The J gene is TRBJ2-7, the V gene TRBV7-3; 13 bases are shared with TRBD2. Germline V gene lookup returns CDR1 SGHTA and CDR2 FQGTGA. The CDR3 extends over 16 amino acids. With 3 bases clipped from V and 5 bases from J, the junction kept 7 bases outside the gene matches. CDR3 loop: CASSLGGLAGQNEQYF. The CDR3 bases are TGTGCCAGCAGCTTGGGGGGACTAGCGGGACAGAACGAGCAGTACTTC.

J is TRBJ1-4 and V is TRBV30; 9 bases fit TRBD1. Germline CDR1 GTSNPN, CDR2 SVGIG (reference sequence). V lost 2 bases, J lost 8 bases, and 3 bases stayed unmatched. CDR3 length: 13 amino acids. The CDR3 DNA reads TGTGCCTGGAGTTTGGGACAGGGAGAAAAACTGTTTTTT. Protein sequence: CAWSLGQGEKLFF.

In this sample, this clone turned up once. V usage is TRBV27 and J usage is TRBJ2-7; D is perhaps TRBD1 (5 bases). V lost 5 bases to trimming and J lost 3 bases, with 14 bases between them. The CDR3 covers 14 residues. Germline CDR1 MNHEY, CDR2 SMNVEV (reference sequence). The CDR3 region is CASSPQGFLYEQYF. The CDR3 DNA follows: TGTGCCAGCAGTCCCCAGGGCTTCCTCTACGAGCAGTACTTC.

The J gene is TRBJ1-5, the V gene TRBV6-6; D call uncertain. Trimming cost V 2 bases and J 1 base, with 9 bases left between them. CDR1 is MNHNY and CDR2 is SVGAGI in the germline V gene (reference sequence). The CDR3 sequence is 15 residues long. CDR3 amino acids: CASSYTTGSNQPQHF. CDR3 in DNA: TGTGCCAGCAGTTACACAACGGGGAGCAATCAGCCCCAGCATTTT.

V is TRBV7-6 and J is TRBJ2-1; TRBD2 aligns across 13 bases. This CDR3 is 15 amino acids long. Germline values: CDR1 SGHVS, CDR2 FNYEAQ. Unmatched junction bases numbered 3, after V lost 1 base and J lost 9 bases. The CDR3 protein is CASSLGLAGGGEQFF. The CDR3 DNA reads as TGTGCCAGCAGCTTAGGACTAGCGGGGGGTGGTGAGCAGTTCTTC. The full variable domain, with the rest looked up from reference TRBV7-6 and TRBJ2-1, is GAGVSQSPRYKVTKRGQDVALRCDPISGHVSLYWYRQALGQGPEFLTYFNYEAQQDKSGLPNDRFSAERPEGSISTLTIQRTEQRDSAMYRCASSLGLAGGGEQFFGPGTRLTVL.

This clone showed up just once. The CDR3 nucleotides are TGTGCCAGCAGCCATGACAGGGTGATGGCAGATACGCAGTATTTT. Amino acid sequence: CASSHDRVMADTQYF. The chain carries TRBV7-9 and TRBJ2-3; 7 nucleotides agree with TRBD1. CDR1 is SEHNR and CDR2 is FQNEAQ in the germline V gene (reference sequence). The CDR3 runs to 15 residues. V shed 5 bases and J 4 bases; nucleotides not matched to a gene: 9.

Concerning this clone itself: At one of its ends the junction is not consistent with the germline gene, which may arise from a read error. The chain joins TRBV10-3 to TRBJ2-5, with unresolved D. Germline-derived CDR1 and CDR2 are ENHRY and SYGVKD. The CDR3 loop spans 13 amino acids. This CDR3 reads CATSSVLEETQYF. In nucleotides, the CDR3 is TGTGCCACCAGTTCGGTGTTGGAGGAGACCCAGTACTTC.

About this clone itself: The same CDR3 also results from other DNA sequences found in this sample. The chain has TRBV5-1 and TRBJ2-2, with 7 bases matching TRBD2. Germline V gene sequence: CDR1 SGHRS, CDR2 YFSETQ. The CDR3 loop spans 15 amino acids. The V and J ends lost 0 bases and 2 bases, in that order; junction bases with no gene match: 1. In nucleotides, the CDR3 is TGCGCCAGCAGCTTGGCGGGGGGAAACACCGGGGAGCTGTTTTTT. Amino acids: CASSLAGGNTGELFF.

The V call is TRBV14, the J call TRBJ2-2, with a weak D call TRBD2 (6 bases). Looked up from germline, CDR1 is SGHDN and CDR2 is FVKESK. The CDR3 loop spans 16 amino acids. V gave up 2 bases and J gave up 1 base, with 11 bases separating them. CDR3 DNA sequence: TGTGCCAGCAGCCAATACGGTAGCGGGAACACCGGGGAGCTGTTTTTT. It is translated as CASSQYGSGNTGELFF.

This chain links TRBV24-1 with TRBJ1-1; 8 bases map to TRBD1. Trimming at V came to 7 bases and at J to 0 bases, leaving 0 bases not matched to a gene. This CDR3 comprises 13 residues. Looked up from germline, CDR1 is KGHDR and CDR2 is SFDVKD. In DNA form, the CDR3 reads TGTGCCACCAGGACAGGGGTGAACACTGAAGCTTTCTTT. It translates to CATRTGVNTEAFF.

The genes are TRBV30 and TRBJ2-5, with D unclear. Trimming removed 5 bases from V and 5 bases from J, with 6 bases in between. The germline CDR1 and CDR2 sequences are GTSNPN and SVGIG (reference sequence). The CDR3 spans 10 residues. CDR3: CAWARETQYF. CDR3 in DNA: TGTGCCTGGGCTAGGGAGACCCAGTACTTC.

The CDR3 is CASSVDSYNSPLHF. The DNA of the CDR3 is TGTGCCAGCAGTGTGGACAGCTATAATTCACCCCTCCACTTT. The rearrangement joins TRBV28 to TRBJ1-6, with D maybe TRBD1 (6 bases). V was clipped by 5 bases and J by 3 bases, with 8 bases between them. Per the germline V gene, CDR1 is MDHEN and CDR2 is SYDVKM. The CDR3 spans 14 residues.

The chain recombines TRBV7-9 with TRBJ1-2; no firm D call. The CDR3 consists of 14 residues. The ends were cut back, 1 base at V and 4 bases at J, with 10 bases in the middle. Germline lookup yields CDR1 SEHNR and CDR2 FQNEAQ (reference sequence). This CDR3 reads CASSLELSSYGYTF. Here the CDR3 DNA reads TGTGCCAGCAGCTTAGAGTTGTCCAGCTATGGCTACACCTTC.

The rearrangement joins TRBV15 to TRBJ2-3; a possible D gene is TRBD2 (5 bases). Germline CDR1 and CDR2: LNHNV and YYDKDF (reference sequence). The CDR3 runs 15 residues. V was clipped by 2 bases and J by 6 bases, with 15 bases between them. CDR3 loop: CATSRYLAGGDTQYF. In nucleotides, the CDR3 is TGTGCCACCAGCAGATACCTAGCTGGCGGGGATACGCAGTATTTT.

The chain combines TRBV5-1 with TRBJ2-3; D is perhaps TRBD2 (6 bases). V shed 0 bases and J shed 5 bases, with 13 bases lying between them. CDR1 is SGHRS and CDR2 is YFSETQ in the germline V gene. This CDR3 region has 15 residues. The CDR3 here is CASSLGVEGGDTQYF. The CDR3 DNA reads TGCGCCAGCAGCTTGGGAGTGGAGGGTGGAGATACGCAGTATTTT.

V usage is TRBV6-5 and J usage is TRBJ2-2; TRBD1 aligns across 10 bases. V lost 2 bases and J lost 8; bases outside the gene matches: 8. The germline V gene encodes CDR1 MNHEY and CDR2 SVGAGI. CDR3 length: 16 residues. The CDR3 sequence: CASSYPTGTGAGELFF. CDR3 DNA sequence: TGTGCCAGCAGTTACCCGACCGGGACAGGGGCGGGGGAGCTGTTTTTT.

This clone was detected once. V gene TRBV11-3 combines with J gene TRBJ1-1; the D gene is possibly TRBD1 (5 bases). This CDR3 has 15 amino acids. V gave up 5 bases and J gave up 2 bases, with 15 bases separating them. Germline V gene data show CDR1 as SGHNT and CDR2 as YENEEA. The CDR3 DNA follows: TGTGCCAGCAGCCTGATGGGGCCATCAAACACTGAAGCTTTCTTT. It encodes CASSLMGPSNTEAFF.

The V and J genes are TRBV5-8 and TRBJ1-5; TRBD1 might be the D (5 bases). The CDR3 consists of 15 residues. Germline V lookup: CDR1 SGHTS, CDR2 YDEGEE. V was cut by 3 bases and J by 7 bases, with 17 bases left in between. This CDR3 reads CASSYSPLPGQPQHF. The CDR3 DNA reads as TGTGCCAGCAGCTACTCGCCTCTCCCAGGGCAGCCCCAGCATTTT.

The rearrangement uses TRBV6-5 and TRBJ1-4; 7 bases are shared with TRBD1. With V trimmed by 6 bases and J by 5 bases, 9 bases remained unmatched. Germline V lookup: CDR1 MNHEY, CDR2 SVGAGI. There are 15 residues in the CDR3. The chain's CDR3 is CASRKVQQGNEKLFF. The DNA for the CDR3 is TGTGCCAGCAGAAAGGTTCAACAGGGGAATGAAAAACTGTTTTTT.

The chain joins TRBV24-1 to TRBJ2-7; D uncertain. Between the trimmed V and J ends, which lost 3 bases and 3 bases, there was a span of 5 bases. The CDR3 has 12 amino acids. Germline CDR1 reads KGHDR; CDR2 reads SFDVKD. The CDR3 sequence is CATSDELYEQYF. CDR3 coding DNA: TGTGCCACCAGTGATGAGCTCTACGAGCAGTACTTC.